The rows below give T cell receptor beta chains drawn from one sample of a study of CD8 T cells in ankylosing spondylitis. TCRdb recomputed calls from the 5' RACE reads with MiXCR, one row per CDR3 protein. This sample carries roughly 120,000 distinct CDR3 sequences, roughly 13% of them seen once, and the ten largest clones take just under 3%. Specimen: blood, either unsorted or a sorted T cell fraction (not recorded which). The receptors were gathered from a female donor with ankylosing spondylitis or in good health (not recorded which). Both conserved end residues are part of each CDR3. D genes are given only for firm matches. A clone size is listed for some rows: how often the clone was seen (once, few, many), or a class if it is expanded.

cdr3_aa	cdr3_nt	clone_size	d_call	v_call	j_call
CASSSLGPGGASNQPQHF	TGTGCCAGCAGCTCCTTGGGCCCGGGGGGCGCGTCTAATCAGCCCCAGCATTTT	NA	NA	TRBV11-2	TRBJ1-5
CASSPDRVNQPQHF	TGTGCCAGCAGTCCGGACAGGGTCAATCAGCCCCAGCATTTT	few	TRBD1	TRBV12-3/TRBV12-4	TRBJ1-5
CASSLGTVQETQYF	TGCGCCAGCAGCTTGGGGACCGTCCAAGAGACCCAGTACTTC	NA	NA	TRBV5-1	TRBJ2-5
CASSDANPQYF	TGTGCCAGCAGTGATGCCAACCCGCAGTATTTT	NA	NA	TRBV6-1	TRBJ2-3
CASSLAGEQPQHF	TGCGCCAGCAGCTTGGCAGGGGAACAGCCCCAGCATTTT	NA	NA	TRBV5-1	TRBJ1-5
CASSEGQKETQYF	TGTGCCAGCAGCGAGGGACAGAAAGAGACCCAGTACTTC	few	TRBD1	TRBV28	TRBJ2-5
CASSIGSDQYLDEQFF	TGTGCCAGTAGTATTGGTAGCGACCAGTACTTGGATGAGCAGTTCTTC	many	NA	TRBV19	TRBJ2-1
CSVVTGSSYEQYF	TGCAGCGTTGTAACAGGGAGCTCCTACGAGCAGTACTTC	few	NA	TRBV29-1	TRBJ2-7
CASSHASGRAGTGELFF	TGTGCCAGCAGCCACGCCAGCGGGAGGGCCGGGACCGGGGAGCTGTTTTTT	many	TRBD2	TRBV14	TRBJ2-2
CASSFFGSQETQYF	TGCGCCAGCAGCTTCTTCGGCAGTCAAGAGACCCAGTACTTC	NA	NA	TRBV5-1	TRBJ2-5
CASSQLVGKNIQYF	TGCGCCAGCAGCCAATTAGTAGGCAAAAACATTCAGTACTTC	few	NA	TRBV4-1	TRBJ2-4
CASRPRDGGTDTQYF	TGCGCCAGCAGGCCCCGGGACGGCGGCACAGATACGCAGTATTTT	NA	NA	TRBV5-1	TRBJ2-3
CASSVGGGGNQPQHF	TGTGCCAGCAGCGTAGGCGGGGGAGGCAATCAGCCCCAGCATTTT	few	NA	TRBV9	TRBJ1-5
CASSLDPGTAKETQYF	TGTGCCAGCAGCTTGGACCCCGGGACAGCAAAGGAGACCCAGTACTTC	few	TRBD1	TRBV5-5	TRBJ2-5
CASSLGPGQPNEKLFF	TGCGCCAGCAGCTTGGGGCCGGGACAGCCTAATGAAAAACTGTTTTTT	NA	TRBD1	TRBV5-1	TRBJ1-4
CASSLRGRARTGELFF	TGTGCCAGCAGCTTACGCGGGAGGGCCCGGACCGGGGAGCTGTTTTTT	NA	TRBD2	TRBV11-2	TRBJ2-2
CASSPGRRDTEAFF	TGTGCCAGCTCACCAGGCCGGCGGGATACTGAAGCTTTCTTT	NA	NA	TRBV18	TRBJ1-1
CASSSTGYDTEAFF	TGTGCCAGCAGCTCGACAGGGTACGACACTGAAGCTTTCTTT	NA	TRBD1	TRBV7-6	TRBJ1-1
CASSLTGTGGLDNEQFF	TGTGCCAGCAGCTTAACCGGGACAGGGGGCCTGGACAATGAGCAGTTCTTC	NA	TRBD1	TRBV7-9	TRBJ2-1
CSATTGNTEAFF	TGCAGTGCAACGACAGGGAACACTGAAGCTTTCTTT	once	NA	TRBV20-1	TRBJ1-1
CASSLAAAGITEAFF	TGCGCCAGCAGCTTGGCCGCGGCAGGCATCACTGAAGCTTTCTTT	many	NA	TRBV5-1	TRBJ1-1
CASSPGAGGVGELFF	TGTGCCAGCAGCCCAGGAGCGGGAGGGGTCGGGGAGCTGTTTTTT	NA	TRBD2	TRBV7-8	TRBJ2-2
CSARVLSGGDTEAFF	TGCAGTGCTAGAGTTTTGTCAGGGGGGGACACTGAAGCTTTCTTT	many	TRBD1	TRBV20-1	TRBJ1-1
CASSLDPGLSGNTIYF	TGTGCCAGCAGCCTGGACCCGGGCCTCTCTGGAAACACCATATATTTT	NA	NA	TRBV5-4	TRBJ1-3
CASSQYEAGEGVAKNIQYF	TGTGCCAGCTCACAATACGAAGCGGGAGAGGGAGTGGCCAAAAACATTCAGTACTTC	few	TRBD2	TRBV18	TRBJ2-4
CASSRQGFGANVLTF	TGTGCCAGCAGCCGGCAGGGGTTTGGGGCCAACGTCCTGACTTTC	many	NA	TRBV12-3/TRBV12-4	TRBJ2-6
CASSQDSSAAGANVLTF	TGCGCCAGCAGCCAAGATTCGTCTGCTGCTGGGGCCAACGTCCTGACTTTC	many	NA	TRBV4-1	TRBJ2-6
CASSVWGLAPNF	TGTGCCAGCAGCGTATGGGGACTAGCGCCGAACTTC	NA	TRBD2	TRBV9	TRBJ2-5
CASGMGSQYF	TGTGCCAGCGGTATGGGATCCCAGTACTTC	NA	NA	TRBV2	TRBJ2-5
CASSVSSGGWSYNEQFF	TGTGCCAGCAGTGTATCGAGCGGGGGGTGGTCCTACAATGAGCAGTTCTTC	NA	TRBD2	TRBV27	TRBJ2-1
CSLISGNTIYF	TGCAGTCTGATCTCTGGAAACACCATATATTTT	many	NA	TRBV20-1	TRBJ1-3
CASSTDPSYEQYF	TGTGCCAGCAGCACCGACCCAAGCTACGAGCAGTACTTC	NA	NA	TRBV7-8	TRBJ2-7
CASSLVGGSPQYNEQFF	TGTGCCAGCAGCTTAGTGGGGGGGAGTCCCCAATACAATGAGCAGTTCTTC	few	TRBD2	TRBV7-8	TRBJ2-1
CASSPGLALQETQYF	TGTGCCAGCAGTCCAGGACTAGCACTACAAGAGACCCAGTACTTC	many	TRBD2	TRBV3-1	TRBJ2-5
CASSLEGEYTEAFF	TGCGCCAGCAGCCTGGAGGGGGAATACACTGAAGCTTTCTTT	few	NA	TRBV5-1	TRBJ1-1
CASSPPGASGYNEQFF	TGTGCCAGCTCACCACCAGGGGCGTCGGGCTACAATGAGCAGTTCTTC	few	NA	TRBV18	TRBJ2-1
CASSLQGTAYNEQFF	TGTGCCAGCAGCTTACAGGGAACGGCCTACAATGAGCAGTTCTTC	NA	NA	TRBV7-3	TRBJ2-1
CASSTMGTTLRDTQYF	TGTGCCAGCAGCACCATGGGGACTACTCTTCGGGATACGCAGTATTTT	NA	TRBD2	TRBV11-2	TRBJ2-3
CASTRPGQGITEAFF	TGTGCCAGCACTCGTCCGGGACAGGGGATCACTGAAGCTTTCTTT	many	TRBD1	TRBV12-3/TRBV12-4	TRBJ1-1
CASSFSAREKLFF	TGTGCCAGCAGTTTTTCGGCGAGAGAAAAACTGTTTTTT	many	NA	TRBV12-3/TRBV12-4	TRBJ1-4
CASSLNLDRGRRAFF	TGTGCCAGCAGCCTCAACTTAGACAGGGGGCGCCGAGCTTTCTTT	few	TRBD1	TRBV3-1	TRBJ1-1
CASSFWSTDTQYF	TGTGCCAGCAGTTTTTGGAGCACAGATACGCAGTATTTT	many	NA	TRBV12-3/TRBV12-4	TRBJ2-3
CASSGENTGELFF	TGCGCCAGCAGCGGAGAGAACACCGGGGAGCTGTTTTTT	NA	NA	TRBV5-1	TRBJ2-2
CASSYSRGMTDTQYF	TGTGCCAGCAGTTACTCGAGGGGGATGACAGATACGCAGTATTTT	many	NA	TRBV6-5	TRBJ2-3
CASSPGQALGLEQYF	TGTGCCAGCAGTCCGGGACAGGCCCTCGGTCTTGAGCAGTACTTC	many	TRBD1	TRBV12-3/TRBV12-4	TRBJ2-7
CSARVGKIGSTSTDTQYF	TGCAGTGCTAGAGTGGGGAAAATAGGGAGCACTAGCACAGATACGCAGTATTTT	many	NA	TRBV20-1	TRBJ2-3
CSAHGQGAHLPGAFF	TGCAGTGCCCACGGACAGGGGGCGCATTTGCCAGGGGCTTTCTTT	few	TRBD1	TRBV20-1	TRBJ1-1
CASSFSPSYEQYF	TGTGCCAGCAGCTTCTCGCCCTCCTACGAGCAGTACTTC	many	NA	TRBV7-2	TRBJ2-7